This TCR beta chain emerged from a study of blood T cell repertoires in COVID-19. Study-level background: COVID-19 samples collected from the United States, Italy and Spain covered acute and convalescent phases. T cells, B-cell-depleted T cells, or PBMCs provided the cDNA or gDNA that served as material.

Study processing details: Reference gene primer amplification yielded estimated nucleated cell counts. Measured with immunoSEQ multiplex PCR; TCRdb has only the in-frame clones, and not every one. D and trimming come from the DNA, and the V and J calls and clone size come from that table. The sample yields approximately 71,000 clones, around 80% seen once. The sample holds a few counts of this clone. The CDR3 sequence is 17 residues long. Germline values: CDR1 LNHDA, CDR2 SQIVND (reference sequence). The V and J ends lost 5 bases and 2 bases, in that order; junction bases with no gene match: 9. The clonotype comes from a man aged 60 to 69 with active or convalescent COVID-19. The specimen was peripheral blood. This chain uses TRBV19 with TRBJ2-3, with TRBD1 matching 11 bases. The CDR3 DNA is TGTGCCAGTAGTCTCTCAAGGACAGGGGGCAACACAGATACGCAGTATTTT. Encoded protein: CASSLSRTGGNTDTQYF.